This T cell receptor beta chain was recovered during a study of tumor-infiltrating lymphocytes in primary liver carcinoma. Extraction of RNA together with DNA used 20-30 mg of unsorted bulk tissue. Using a constant-region primer together with ProtoScript II reverse transcriptase, TCR beta cDNA was made from about 500 ng of total RNA. Slightly modified ARM-PCR served as the procedure for the TCR beta libraries. These libraries came from three rounds of nested multiplex PCR. The first two PCR rounds used TRBV1-TRBV30 primers with a Cbeta primer, approximately 10 cycles each. TCRdb reanalysed the multiplex PCR reads using MiXCR and keeps one entry per CDR3 protein. Of approximately 40,000 distinct CDR3 sequences in the sample, around 72% were seen once. The CDR3 sequence is 12 residues long. CDR1 and CDR2 (germline): SQVTM, ANQGSEA.

The V call is TRBV29-1, the J call TRBJ1-5, with D perhaps matching TRBD1 (5 bases). Input material: liver tumor tissue from sampling region 2. Noted subset: tumor region T2, inferior pole. The receptor comes from a man aged 35-49 years with primary liver carcinoma and hepatitis B virus infection. This CDR3 is CSAEQGNQPQHF. The CDR3 DNA sequence: TGCAGTGCCGAACAGGGCAATCAGCCCCAGCATTTT.